The 25 T cell receptor beta chains in this list originate from one sample, sequenced in a study of blood T cell repertoires in COVID-19. The data were produced by immunoSEQ multiplex PCR, yet TCRdb's version contains in-frame clones alone and is incomplete. Among a few hundred thousand clones listed, roughly 84% were seen once. The sample taken for sequencing was peripheral blood. The receptors originated from a woman aged 18-29 years with acute or convalescent COVID-19.

The gene calls are TRBV4-3 and TRBJ1-1; D is undetermined. CDR3 length: 14 residues. Looked up from germline, CDR1 is LGHNA and CDR2 is YSLEER. The V end was cut by 1 base, the J end by 5 bases, with 11 bases between. This chain's CDR3 is CASSQAFGITEAFF. In nucleotides, the CDR3 is TGCGCCAGCAGCCAAGCTTTCGGGATAACTGAAGCTTTCTTT.

V and J are TRBV30 and TRBJ2-3, with D unresolved. The CDR3 totals 17 residues. CDR1 is GTSNPN and CDR2 is SVGIG in the germline V gene (reference sequence). Trimming shortened V by 0 bases and J by 1 base, and 17 bases separated the two germline ends. CDR3 amino acids: CAWSVFVASRGTDTQYF. The DNA for the CDR3 is TGTGCCTGGAGTGTATTCGTCGCTAGTCGGGGCACAGATACGCAGTATTTT.

This clone has at least ten counts. The chain employs TRBV9 and TRBJ1-5, with no clear D. Between the trimmed V and J ends, which lost 1 base and 2 bases, there was a span of 7 bases. The CDR3 has 14 residues. Per the germline V gene, CDR1 is SGDLS and CDR2 is YYNGEE. The chain's CDR3 is CASSVSSGNQPQHF. The CDR3 DNA follows: TGTGCCAGCAGCGTAAGTTCGGGCAATCAGCCCCAGCATTTT.

The chain links TRBV6-2 or TRBV6-3 to TRBJ2-1; TRBD2 matches at 12 bases. J was trimmed by 6 bases and V by 5 bases; bases with no gene match: 2. There are 14 residues in the CDR3. Germline V lookup: CDR1 MNHEY, CDR2 SVGEGT. CDR3 nucleotides: TGTGCCAGCAGTCCGACTAGCGGGAGCAATGAGCAGTTCTTC. This translates into CASSPTSGSNEQFF.

The CDR3 protein is CASSELSSSTDTQYF. In DNA, the CDR3 is TGTGCCAGCAGTGAACTGTCTTCTAGCACAGATACGCAGTATTTT. This chain connects TRBV2 to TRBJ2-3; D remains unclear. Per germline, CDR1 SNHLY and CDR2 FYNNEI. CDR3 length: 15 amino acids. V was cut by 2 bases and J by 0 bases, with 9 bases left in between.

The chain recombines TRBV19 with TRBJ2-1; 11 nucleotides align to TRBD2. V lost 4 bases to trimming and J lost 2 bases; unmatched junction nucleotides: 4. From germline, CDR1 is LNHDA and CDR2 SQIVND (reference sequence). This CDR3 is 16 amino acids long. CDR3 amino acids: CASSSPSGGTYNEQFF. DNA for the CDR3: TGTGCCAGTAGTAGCCCTAGCGGGGGGACCTACAATGAGCAGTTCTTC. The complete variable domain, with remaining parts taken from reference TRBV19 and TRBJ2-1, reads DGGITQSPKYLFRKEGQNVTLSCEQNLNHDAMYWYRQDPGQGLRLIYYSQIVNDFQKGDIAEGYSVSREKKESFPLTVTSAQKNPTAFYLCASSSPSGGTYNEQFFGPGTRLTVL.

In its sample, this clone was seen a few times. This sequence joins TRBV28 and TRBJ2-1; 11 nucleotides match TRBD2. Germline V gene sequence: CDR1 MDHEN, CDR2 SYDVKM. The J segment lost 2 bases and the V segment lost 7 bases, leaving 7 bases of the junction unmatched. This CDR3 has 16 amino acids. Written as DNA, the CDR3 is TGTGCCAGCACCCGGGGACTAGCGGACCCCTACAATGAGCAGTTCTTC. This sequence encodes CASTRGLADPYNEQFF.

This clone was seen only once. The genes are TRBV6-2 or TRBV6-3 and TRBJ2-7; a weak D match, TRBD1 (5 bases). V was shortened by 4 bases and J by 2 bases, with 9 bases between the two germline ends. The CDR3 extends over 13 amino acids. The germline CDR1 and CDR2 sequences are MNHEY and SVGEGT. For the CDR3, the DNA is TGTGCCAGCAGTTGGGGCAGGACCTACGAGCAGTACTTC. This gives the protein CASSWGRTYEQYF.

The V call is TRBV30, the J call TRBJ1-1; D is unclear. The ends were cut back, 5 bases at V and 3 bases at J, with 13 bases in the middle. Germline V gene sequence: CDR1 GTSNPN, CDR2 SVGIG (reference sequence). The CDR3 sequence is 13 residues long. This CDR3 reads CAWAAPGYTEAFF. The CDR3 DNA reads as TGTGCCTGGGCCGCCCCGGGTTACACTGAAGCTTTCTTT.

This chain uses TRBV27 with TRBJ1-6, with D possibly being TRBD1 (5 bases). There are 12 residues in the CDR3. Germline values: CDR1 MNHEY, CDR2 SMNVEV (reference sequence). Trimming took 4 bases from V and 9 from J, leaving 7 bases between them. The CDR3 protein is CASSSRVSPLHF. The CDR3 nucleotides read TGTGCCAGCAGTTCCAGGGTTTCACCCCTCCACTTT.

The chain joins TRBV7-2 to TRBJ2-2; 9 bases align to TRBD2. Unmatched junction bases numbered 8, after V lost 5 bases and J lost 4 bases. The germline gives CDR1 SGHTA, CDR2 FQGNSA. The CDR3 contains 16 residues. The CDR3 is CASSPHAGGVTGELFF. The CDR3 nucleotides read TGTGCCAGCAGCCCCCATGCGGGAGGGGTCACCGGGGAGCTGTTTTTT.

This rearrangement joins TRBV12-3 or TRBV12-4 to TRBJ1-2; no definite D call. The CDR3 consists of 11 residues. V was shortened by 3 bases and J by 7 bases, with 6 bases between the two germline ends. The CDR3 here is CASSLGSGYTF. Here the CDR3 DNA reads TGTGCCAGCAGTTTGGGGAGTGGCTACACCTTC.

This chain connects TRBV27 to TRBJ2-2; D gene uncertain. Germline V gives CDR1 MNHEY, CDR2 SMNVEV (reference sequence). V was shortened by 3 bases and J by 4 bases, with 9 bases between the two germline ends. The CDR3 runs to 14 residues. CDR3 loop: CASSFARITGELFF. The CDR3 nucleotides read TGTGCCAGCAGTTTTGCCAGAATCACCGGGGAGCTGTTTTTT.

The chain employs TRBV11-2 and TRBJ2-7; 10 positions match TRBD2. The V gene end was trimmed by 6 bases and the J gene end by 1 base; junction bases not matched to a gene: 9. This CDR3 is 16 amino acids long. Germline V gives CDR1 SGHAT, CDR2 FQNNGV. CDR3 loop: CASSSLAGVRSYEQYF. In nucleotides, the CDR3 is TGTGCCAGCAGTTCTCTAGCGGGAGTGAGATCCTACGAGCAGTACTTC.

This sequence joins TRBV14 and TRBJ2-1; possibly TRBD2 for D (6 bases). V lost 1 base, J lost 15 bases, and 16 bases lay in between. The CDR3 runs 13 residues. Germline CDR1 and CDR2: SGHDN and FVKESK. CDR3 sequence reads: CASSQGMGGDRFF. The CDR3 DNA follows: TGTGCCAGCAGCCAAGGCATGGGAGGAGATCGGTTCTTC.

The chain carries TRBV7-9 and TRBJ1-2; 9 positions match TRBD1. This CDR3 comprises 19 residues. With V trimmed by 7 bases and J by 1 base, 19 bases remained unmatched. Germline CDR1 and CDR2: SEHNR and FQNEAQ (reference sequence). CDR3 nucleotides: TGTGCCAGCACCTTCTTGAACCGGGACAGGGAGTACTTTAACTATGGCTACACCTTC. This sequence encodes CASTFLNRDREYFNYGYTF.

This clone has a handful of counts. The chain employs TRBV27 and TRBJ2-7, with TRBD1 as a possible D gene (5 bases). The ends were cut back, 4 bases at V and 3 bases at J, with 10 bases in the middle. CDR3 length equals 13 residues. CDR1 and CDR2 (germline): MNHEY, SMNVEV (reference sequence). The CDR3 reads CASSSQDNYEQYF. CDR3 in DNA: TGTGCCAGCAGTTCCCAGGACAACTACGAGCAGTACTTC.

In this sample, this clone turned up once. This chain joins TRBV10-1 and TRBJ2-7; 10 nucleotides align to TRBD2. Unmatched junction bases numbered 12, after V lost 0 bases and J lost 1 base. Looked up from germline, CDR1 is WNHNN and CDR2 is SYGVQD (reference sequence). This CDR3 has 19 residues. CDR3 sequence reads: CASSESLAGVGIRSYEQYF. DNA for the CDR3: TGCGCCAGCAGTGAGTCGCTAGCGGGAGTAGGGATAAGGTCCTACGAGCAGTACTTC.

The CDR3 region has the DNA TGTGCCAGCAGTCCCGGGGATGGGGATCAGCCCCAGCATTTT. This sequence encodes CASSPGDGDQPQHF. The chain uses TRBV28 and TRBJ1-5; D is undetermined. V was shortened by 5 bases and J by 5 bases, with 13 bases between the two germline ends. This CDR3 has 14 amino acids. Germline values: CDR1 MDHEN, CDR2 SYDVKM.

The V gene is TRBV28, the J gene TRBJ2-1; D is ambiguous. V lost 6 bases and J 6 bases, leaving 18 bases between the germline ends. This CDR3 is built from 15 residues. Germline loops: CDR1 MDHEN, CDR2 SYDVKM. CDR3: CASSRLGRQSNEQFF. DNA for the CDR3: TGTGCCAGCAGCCGCCTAGGTAGGCAGAGCAATGAGCAGTTCTTC.

This clone was found once. The chain combines TRBV30 with TRBJ2-7; TRBD2 matches at 7 bases. From germline, CDR1 is GTSNPN and CDR2 SVGIG (reference sequence). CDR3 size: 13 residues. The ends lost 3 bases at V and 4 bases at J; junction bases unmatched: 6. CDR3 residues: CAWRGEGPYEQYF. The CDR3 DNA sequence: TGTGCCTGGAGGGGGGAGGGGCCTTACGAGCAGTACTTC.

About this clone itself: The sample has other DNA sequences that encode this CDR3 too. V and J are TRBV7-2 and TRBJ2-5, with D possibly TRBD1 on 5 matching bases. Per the germline V gene, CDR1 is SGHTA and CDR2 is FQGNSA. The CDR3 is 12 residues long. The V gene lost 1 base and the J gene lost 5 bases, with 5 bases spanning the gap. CDR3 in amino acids: CASSLDRETQYF. DNA of the CDR3: TGTGCCAGCAGCTTAGACAGGGAGACCCAGTACTTC.

The chain uses TRBV24-1 and TRBJ2-2; 8 bases are a match to TRBD1. The CDR3 totals 15 residues. Germline-derived CDR1 and CDR2 are KGHDR and SFDVKD. The V and J ends lost 4 bases and 3 bases, in that order; junction bases with no gene match: 3. The CDR3 sequence is CATSDLTGDTGELFF. As DNA, the CDR3 is TGTGCCACCAGTGACCTGACAGGGGACACCGGGGAGCTGTTTTTT.

The chain joins TRBV27 to TRBJ2-3; a possible D gene is TRBD2 (6 bases). Germline-derived CDR1 and CDR2 are MNHEY and SMNVEV (reference sequence). This CDR3 region has 16 residues. Trimming stripped 5 bases from V and 1 base from J, with 16 bases between. CDR3 bases: TGTGCCAGCAGTCCCCCGGGACTCCCACGCACAGATACGCAGTATTTT. The encoded protein is CASSPPGLPRTDTQYF.

The chain uses TRBV30 and TRBJ2-7, with D perhaps TRBD1 (6 bases). The CDR3 sequence is 13 residues long. Per germline, CDR1 GTSNPN and CDR2 SVGIG (reference sequence). Trimming stripped 1 base from V and 2 bases from J, with 9 bases between. CDR3 nucleotide sequence: TGTGCCTGGAGTGGGGGGCTCACCTACGAGCAGTACTTC. Protein sequence: CAWSGGLTYEQYF. Looking up the rest from reference TRBV30 and TRBJ2-7 gives the full variable domain: SQTIHQWPATLVQPVGSPLSLECTVEGTSNPNLYWYRQAAGRGLQLLFYSVGIGQISSEVPQNLSASRPQDRQFILSSKKLLLSDSGFYLCAWSGGLTYEQYFGPGTRLTVT.